The clone carrying this TCR beta chain appeared many times. TCRdb reprocessed the RT-PCR reads via MiXCR and lists one record per CDR3 protein. The sample holds around 490,000 distinct CDR3 sequences, approximately 7.7% seen once. Germline V gene sequence: CDR1 SGHRS, CDR2 YFSETQ. The CDR3 sequence is 14 residues long. Between the trimmed V and J ends, which lost 5 bases and 0 bases, there was a span of 9 bases. The data belong to a study of response to subunit inactivated influenza vaccine. The source material was PBMCs from blood, sampled about 24 months after vaccination. The receptor's source is a man aged 50 to 69 who received an inactivated influenza vaccine. V usage is TRBV5-1 and J usage is TRBJ2-1; a possible D gene is TRBD1 (5 bases). Here the CDR3 reads CASSLQGSYNEQFF. The CDR3 DNA reads as TGCGCCAGCAGTTTGCAGGGCTCCTACAATGAGCAGTTCTTC.